The source of this T cell receptor beta chain is a study of T cell repertoires in cytomegalovirus infection. Broader study findings: There were HLA-C-restricted CMV-specific TCR beta clonotypes dominating the ex vivo response.

The CDR3 sequence is 18 residues long. V lost 0 bases, J lost 3 bases, and 10 bases stayed unmatched. Germline V lookup: CDR1 LGHNA, CDR2 YNFKEQ. From the reads, TCRdb called clonotypes with MiXCR, one entry per CDR3 protein. The repertoire includes about 52,000 distinct CDR3 sequences, 20% to 25% of them detected once, and 64% sits in the top ten. This clonotype was seen only a few times. As yet, its antigen is unknown. The material was CD8+ T cells from cultured PBMCs, obtained from culture after CMV antigen stimulation. This chain connects TRBV4-2 to TRBJ1-1, with 10 bases fitting TRBD1. This receptor was taken from a human donor in good health (CMV status not recorded). Some clones in this sample may be carry-over from other donors' samples. The chain's CDR3 is CASSQEPGTGEGYTEAFF. The CDR3 DNA is TGTGCCAGCAGCCAAGAACCCGGGACAGGGGAAGGGTACACTGAAGCTTTCTTT.